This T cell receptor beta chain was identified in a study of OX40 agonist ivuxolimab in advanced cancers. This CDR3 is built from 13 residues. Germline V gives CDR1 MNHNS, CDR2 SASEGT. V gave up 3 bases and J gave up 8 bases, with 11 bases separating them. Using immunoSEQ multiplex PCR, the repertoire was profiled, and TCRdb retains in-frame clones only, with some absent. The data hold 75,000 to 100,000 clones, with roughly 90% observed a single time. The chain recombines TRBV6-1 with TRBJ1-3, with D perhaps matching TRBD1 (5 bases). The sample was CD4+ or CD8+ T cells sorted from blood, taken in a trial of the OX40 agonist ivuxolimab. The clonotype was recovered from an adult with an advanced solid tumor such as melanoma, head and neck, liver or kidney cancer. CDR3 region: CASSDREGDTIYF. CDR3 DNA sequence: TGTGCCAGCAGTGACAGGGAAGGAGACACCATATATTTT.